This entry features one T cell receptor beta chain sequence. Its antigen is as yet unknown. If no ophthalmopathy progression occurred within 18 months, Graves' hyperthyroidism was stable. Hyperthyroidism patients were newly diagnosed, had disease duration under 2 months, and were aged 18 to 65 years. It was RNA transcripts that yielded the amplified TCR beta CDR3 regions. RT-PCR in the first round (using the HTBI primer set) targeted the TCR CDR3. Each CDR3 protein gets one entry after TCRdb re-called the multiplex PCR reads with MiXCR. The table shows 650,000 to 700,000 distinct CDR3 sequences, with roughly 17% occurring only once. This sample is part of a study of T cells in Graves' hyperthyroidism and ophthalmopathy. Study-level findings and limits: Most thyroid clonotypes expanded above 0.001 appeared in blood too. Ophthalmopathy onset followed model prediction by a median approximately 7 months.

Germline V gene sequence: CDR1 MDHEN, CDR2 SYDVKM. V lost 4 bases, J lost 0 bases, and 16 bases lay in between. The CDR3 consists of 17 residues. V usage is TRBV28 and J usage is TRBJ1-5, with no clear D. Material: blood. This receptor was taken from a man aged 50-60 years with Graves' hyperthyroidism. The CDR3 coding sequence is TGTGCCAGCAGTTCCCTTTTTGGGCTCTATAGCAATCAGCCCCAGCATTTT. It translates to CASSSLFGLYSNQPQHF.